This TCR beta chain was identified in a study of blood T cell repertoires in COVID-19. Whole-study context: The cDNA or gDNA used as material had been derived from T cells, B-cell-depleted T cells, or PBMCs.

Germline V gene data show CDR1 as MGHRA and CDR2 as YSYEKL. Trimming took 4 bases from V and 3 from J; bases not matched to a gene: 13. The CDR3 covers 17 residues. Generated by immunoSEQ multiplex PCR, the TCRdb table keeps only in-frame clones and is missing some. The profile covers some 500,000 clones, with more than 75% appearing a single time and 1.5% to 2% taken by the ten largest. This chain joins TRBV4-1 and TRBJ2-3; TRBD1 aligns across 7 bases. This sequence was found in a woman aged 40 to 55 who had recovered from COVID-19. The sequenced sample consisted of PBMCs or T cells enriched from blood (not recorded which). The chain's CDR3 is CASSLRGGLRWTDTQYF. The CDR3 coding sequence is TGCGCCAGCAGCCTTCGAGGGGGCCTAAGGTGGACAGATACGCAGTATTTT.